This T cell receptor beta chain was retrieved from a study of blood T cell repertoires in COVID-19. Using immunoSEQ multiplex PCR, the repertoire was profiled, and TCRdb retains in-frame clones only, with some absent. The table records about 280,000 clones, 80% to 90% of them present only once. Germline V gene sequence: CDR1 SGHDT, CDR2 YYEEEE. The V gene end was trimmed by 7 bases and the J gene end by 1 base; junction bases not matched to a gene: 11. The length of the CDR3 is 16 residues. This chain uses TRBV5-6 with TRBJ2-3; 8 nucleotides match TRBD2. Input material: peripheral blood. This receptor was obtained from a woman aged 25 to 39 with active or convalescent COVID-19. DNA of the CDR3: TGTGCCAGCCTTTCCTATCGGGGGGGCGGCACAGATACGCAGTATTTT. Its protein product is CASLSYRGGGTDTQYF.